The table lists the clone carrying this T cell receptor beta chain with many counts. Calling hyperthyroidism stable required that no ophthalmopathy show up within 18 months of follow-up. Hyperthyroidism cases were recent diagnoses of under 2 months' duration in people aged 18 to 65. PBMCs were obtained from 9 to 10 ml of fresh peripheral blood. The record originates from a study of Graves' ophthalmopathy and Graves' hyperthyroidism. Study context: Before any treatment, peripheral blood was taken at the initial diagnosis.

Germline V CDR1 and CDR2: MNHEY, SVGAGI. CDR3 length: 17 residues. After removal of 2 bases from V and 5 bases from J, the junction contained 12 bases not matched to a gene. Using RNA transcripts, the TCR beta CDR3 regions were amplified. Investigators did first-round RT-PCR with HTBI primers, then second-round multiplex PCR. TCRdb passed the multiplex PCR reads through MiXCR, listing each CDR3 protein once. The table has hundreds of thousands of distinct CDR3 sequences, 20% to 25% seen once. The chain joins TRBV6-5 to TRBJ1-2; 9 nucleotides align to TRBD1. The TCR comes from a woman in her late teens or twenties with stable Graves' hyperthyroidism. Sequences were obtained from peripheral blood. CDR3 amino acids: CASSYLTGTGKGYGYTF. CDR3 DNA: TGTGCCAGCAGTTACCTTACCGGGACAGGGAAAGGGTATGGCTACACCTTC.